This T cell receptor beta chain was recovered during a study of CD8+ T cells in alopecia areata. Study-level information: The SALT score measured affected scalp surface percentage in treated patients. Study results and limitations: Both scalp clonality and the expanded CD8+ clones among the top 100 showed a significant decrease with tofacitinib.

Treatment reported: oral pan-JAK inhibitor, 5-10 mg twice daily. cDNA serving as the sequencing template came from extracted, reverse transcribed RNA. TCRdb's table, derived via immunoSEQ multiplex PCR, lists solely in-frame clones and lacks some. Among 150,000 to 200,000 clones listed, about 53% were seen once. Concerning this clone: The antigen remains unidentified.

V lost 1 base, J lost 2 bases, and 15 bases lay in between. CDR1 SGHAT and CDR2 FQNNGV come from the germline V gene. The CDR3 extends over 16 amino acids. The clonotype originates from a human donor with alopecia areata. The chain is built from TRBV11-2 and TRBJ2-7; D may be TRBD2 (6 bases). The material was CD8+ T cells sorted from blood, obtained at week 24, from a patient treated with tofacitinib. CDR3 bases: TGTGCCAGCAGCTTAGGGATGGGGCGGGGAACCTACGAGCAGTACTTC. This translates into CASSLGMGRGTYEQYF.